These 10 T cell receptor beta chains came from one sample sequenced in a study of response to subunit inactivated influenza vaccine. TCRdb redid the calling of the RT-PCR reads with MiXCR, one entry per CDR3 protein. This table has over 400,000 distinct CDR3 sequences, 10% to 15% appearing once. The input for sequencing was PBMCs from blood, taken around seven weeks after vaccination. The receptors were sampled from a man aged 50-60 years who received an inactivated influenza vaccine.

This clonotype was seen at least ten times. In DNA form, the CDR3 reads TGTGCCAGCAGTTACTTGGGGAACACTGAAGCTTTCTTT. Translation gives CASSYLGNTEAFF. The chain links TRBV6-5 to TRBJ1-1; D is ambiguous. Germline CDR1 is MNHEY and CDR2 is SVGAGI. The CDR3 is made up of 13 amino acids. V gave up 1 base and J gave up 1 base, with 4 bases separating them.

V is TRBV5-1 and J is TRBJ2-1, with no clear D. V dropped 4 bases and J dropped 8 bases, with 10 bases sitting between them. Germline V CDR1 and CDR2: SGHRS, YFSETQ. This CDR3 region has 12 residues. The CDR3 is CASSPRWDEQFF. The CDR3 nucleotides read TGCGCCAGCAGCCCCAGGTGGGATGAGCAGTTCTTC.

The V gene is TRBV12-3 or TRBV12-4, the J gene TRBJ1-2, with 7 positions matching TRBD1. The CDR3 length is 14 residues. Losses at the gene ends were 7 bases for V and 2 bases for J; bases not matched to a gene: 7. In DNA, the CDR3 is TGTGCCAGCACCAGGGGGGTTTCGAACTATGGCTACACCTTC. Translating it yields CASTRGVSNYGYTF.

The chain uses TRBV7-8 and TRBJ2-5; D possibly corresponds to TRBD2 (6 bases). The CDR3 has 16 residues. Germline V gene sequence: CDR1 SGHVS, CDR2 FQNEAQ. Trimming pared 3 bases from V and 0 bases from J, leaving 14 bases between. CDR3: CASSFGGNRNQETQYF. CDR3 nucleotide sequence: TGTGCCAGCAGCTTTGGCGGGAACAGGAACCAAGAGACCCAGTACTTC.

The table lists this clonotype with many counts. V gene TRBV5-6 combines with J gene TRBJ2-7; 9 nucleotides align to TRBD1. CDR3 length: 14 amino acids. The germline gives CDR1 SGHDT, CDR2 YYEEEE. V trimming: 3 bases; J trimming: 4 bases; junction bases outside the gene matches: 5. The CDR3 sequence is CASSSTGGPYEQYF. CDR3 sequence (DNA): TGTGCCAGCAGCTCGACAGGGGGGCCGTACGAGCAGTACTTC.

This clonotype has more than one count but fewer than ten. The V and J genes are TRBV4-3 and TRBJ2-5; no reliable D call. With 0 bases removed from V and 1 base from J, the gap between germline ends came to 15 bases. Germline values: CDR1 LGHNA, CDR2 YSLEER. The CDR3 is 17 residues long. CDR3 nucleotides: TGCGCCAGCAGCCAAGACCGTGTGATCCGGGCCCAAGAGACCCAGTACTTC. Residues: CASSQDRVIRAQETQYF.

The rearrangement uses TRBV19 and TRBJ2-2; D is tentatively TRBD1 or TRBD2 (5 bases each). Trimming cost V 3 bases and J 13 bases, with 12 bases left between them. Germline V CDR1 and CDR2: LNHDA, SQIVND (reference sequence). The CDR3 totals 12 residues. CDR3 sequence: CASSISGASLFF. CDR3 DNA: TGTGCCAGTAGTATTTCCGGGGCTTCGCTGTTTTTT.

The chain joins TRBV7-2 to TRBJ2-5; D call uncertain. V lost 5 bases, J lost 5 bases, and 21 bases lay in between. This CDR3 has 16 residues. Germline V gene lookup returns CDR1 SGHTA and CDR2 FQGNSA. The CDR3 DNA is TGTGCCAGCAGCCCCCGTTGGGGATCTCGAAGGGAGACCCAGTACTTC. It yields the protein CASSPRWGSRRETQYF.

This clonotype has just a few counts. J is TRBJ1-1 and V is TRBV6-2 or TRBV6-3, with D perhaps matching TRBD1 (5 bases). Germline CDR1 MNHEY, CDR2 SVGEGT. V gave up 0 bases and J gave up 11 bases, with 13 bases separating them. This CDR3 region has 13 residues. The CDR3 protein is CASSYSSGEVAFF. The CDR3 coding sequence is TGTGCCAGCAGTTACTCGTCGGGGGAGGTGGCTTTCTTT.

In this sample, this clonotype turned up a few times. The V call is TRBV20-1, the J call TRBJ2-5, with 11 positions matching TRBD2. The CDR3 loop spans 15 amino acids. V gave up 3 bases and J gave up 2 bases; unmatched junction bases: 5. The V gene's germline CDR1 is DFQATT and CDR2 SNEGSKA (reference sequence). The CDR3 sequence is CSASSTSGAQETQYF. The CDR3 DNA reads as TGCAGTGCTAGCTCGACTAGCGGGGCACAAGAGACCCAGTACTTC.